This T cell receptor (beta chain) was identified during a study of blood T cell repertoires in COVID-19. Produced via immunoSEQ multiplex PCR; TCRdb's table is partial and in-frame only. The data hold roughly 240,000 clones, with roughly nine tenths observed a single time. Germline V gene sequence: CDR1 SGHAT, CDR2 FQNNGV. After removal of 7 bases from V and 2 bases from J, the junction contained 6 bases not matched to a gene. This CDR3 is built from 15 residues. This TCR was recovered from a man between 18 and 35 years old with active or convalescent COVID-19. The V gene is TRBV11-2, the J gene TRBJ2-7; 12 bases fit TRBD2. Sequencing was done on a sample of peripheral blood. This CDR3 reads CASTERTSGAYEQYF. The CDR3 region has the DNA TGTGCCAGCACCGAAAGGACTAGCGGGGCCTACGAGCAGTACTTC. Drawing the rest from reference TRBV11-2 and TRBJ2-7, the complete variable domain is EAGVAQSPRYKIIEKRQSVAFWCNPISGHATLYWYQQILGQGPKLLIQFQNNGVVDDSQLPKDRFSAERLKGVDSTLKIQPAKLEDSAVYLCASTERTSGAYEQYFGPGTRLTVT.